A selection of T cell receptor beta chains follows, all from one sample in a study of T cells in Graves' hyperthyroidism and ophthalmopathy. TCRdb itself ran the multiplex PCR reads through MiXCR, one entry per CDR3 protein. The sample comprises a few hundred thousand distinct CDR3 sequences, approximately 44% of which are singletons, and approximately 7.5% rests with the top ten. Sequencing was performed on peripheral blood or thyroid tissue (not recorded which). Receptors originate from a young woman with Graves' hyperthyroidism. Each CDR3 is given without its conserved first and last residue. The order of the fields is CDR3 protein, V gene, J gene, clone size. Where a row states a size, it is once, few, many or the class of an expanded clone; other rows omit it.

CDR3aa: SAGLEGSSNQPQH
v_gene: TRBV29-1
j_gene: TRBJ1-5
abundance: -

CDR3aa: ASSGQGASDTQY
v_gene: TRBV2
j_gene: TRBJ2-3
abundance: many

CDR3aa: ASSLTSGKQETQY
v_gene: TRBV7-8
j_gene: TRBJ2-5
abundance: -

CDR3aa: ASSTGLASNEQF
v_gene: TRBV19
j_gene: TRBJ2-1
abundance: -

CDR3aa: SDRDRLYEQY
v_gene: TRBV29-1
j_gene: TRBJ2-7
abundance: -

CDR3aa: ASSFPGRSGANVLT
v_gene: TRBV12-3/TRBV12-4
j_gene: TRBJ2-6
abundance: once

CDR3aa: ASSPRLAGSYEQY
v_gene: TRBV7-8
j_gene: TRBJ2-7
abundance: few

CDR3aa: SATLLGQGAKGQPQH
v_gene: TRBV20-1
j_gene: TRBJ1-5
abundance: many

CDR3aa: ASTPPGLAGAGESGELF
v_gene: TRBV7-3
j_gene: TRBJ2-2
abundance: -

CDR3aa: SVPGTPKSYNEQF
v_gene: TRBV29-1
j_gene: TRBJ2-1
abundance: few

CDR3aa: SARDVTDQPQH
v_gene: TRBV20-1
j_gene: TRBJ1-5
abundance: many

CDR3aa: ASSALSEQY
v_gene: TRBV11-2
j_gene: TRBJ2-7
abundance: many

CDR3aa: ASSLRRGNSPLH
v_gene: TRBV5-8
j_gene: TRBJ1-6
abundance: many

CDR3aa: ASRSGANTIY
v_gene: TRBV2
j_gene: TRBJ1-3
abundance: many

CDR3aa: ASSFGQGRGF
v_gene: TRBV7-4
j_gene: TRBJ2-5
abundance: -

CDR3aa: ASSEQSQETQY
v_gene: TRBV12-3/TRBV12-4
j_gene: TRBJ2-5
abundance: -

CDR3aa: ASSATGVDEKLF
v_gene: TRBV2
j_gene: TRBJ1-4
abundance: -

CDR3aa: ASSPSEGGDNEQY
v_gene: TRBV6-5
j_gene: TRBJ2-7
abundance: -

CDR3aa: SARDPRGGTDQPQH
v_gene: TRBV20-1
j_gene: TRBJ1-5
abundance: many

CDR3aa: ASPQPPETQY
v_gene: TRBV7-9
j_gene: TRBJ2-5
abundance: -

CDR3aa: SARESNRGTGELF
v_gene: TRBV20-1
j_gene: TRBJ2-2
abundance: many

CDR3aa: SFTENTEAF
v_gene: TRBV29-1
j_gene: TRBJ1-1
abundance: -

CDR3aa: ASSQGTGGLAGETQY
v_gene: TRBV4-3
j_gene: TRBJ2-5
abundance: -

CDR3aa: SARDRGDDYEQY
v_gene: TRBV20-1
j_gene: TRBJ2-7
abundance: many

CDR3aa: ATSPGTGEETQY
v_gene: TRBV15
j_gene: TRBJ2-5
abundance: many

CDR3aa: APGTNQETQY
v_gene: TRBV7-2
j_gene: TRBJ2-5
abundance: -

CDR3aa: TSSVGASGFSYEQY
v_gene: TRBV9
j_gene: TRBJ2-7
abundance: -

CDR3aa: ASSYTHRQGSSYGYT
v_gene: TRBV7-9
j_gene: TRBJ1-2
abundance: many

CDR3aa: ASRRTGSTGELF
v_gene: TRBV2
j_gene: TRBJ2-2
abundance: many

CDR3aa: ATSVGAGYGYT
v_gene: TRBV24-1
j_gene: TRBJ1-2
abundance: medium-sized

CDR3aa: ASSPSGGAGETQY
v_gene: TRBV4-1
j_gene: TRBJ2-5
abundance: many

CDR3aa: ASSPITGKPYGYT
v_gene: TRBV4-1
j_gene: TRBJ1-2
abundance: few

CDR3aa: ASRDIRNEQF
v_gene: TRBV2
j_gene: TRBJ2-1
abundance: many

CDR3aa: ASGETDTQY
v_gene: TRBV6-5
j_gene: TRBJ2-3
abundance: few

CDR3aa: ASSPTTKNNSPLH
v_gene: TRBV7-8
j_gene: TRBJ1-6
abundance: many

CDR3aa: ASSQGRGGNEQF
v_gene: TRBV12-3/TRBV12-4
j_gene: -
abundance: few

CDR3aa: ASTTGGRQPQH
v_gene: TRBV7-9
j_gene: TRBJ1-5
abundance: once

CDR3aa: ASSHGGGDEQY
v_gene: TRBV19
j_gene: TRBJ2-7
abundance: many

CDR3aa: SVEEPGNDYGYT
v_gene: TRBV29-1
j_gene: TRBJ1-2
abundance: many

CDR3aa: ASSVDGYGNTIY
v_gene: TRBV12-3/TRBV12-4
j_gene: TRBJ1-3
abundance: many

CDR3aa: ATRDTEQF
v_gene: TRBV10-3
j_gene: TRBJ2-1
abundance: -

CDR3aa: SVGGQAGYT
v_gene: TRBV29-1
j_gene: TRBJ1-2
abundance: -

CDR3aa: SAQPGTGYGSYEH
v_gene: TRBV20-1
j_gene: TRBJ1-5
abundance: -

CDR3aa: SATPELVYGYA
v_gene: TRBV20-1
j_gene: TRBJ1-2
abundance: many

CDR3aa: ASSTGRRQPQY
v_gene: TRBV9
j_gene: TRBJ2-5
abundance: -

CDR3aa: ASTGGGFNTEAF
v_gene: TRBV12-3/TRBV12-4
j_gene: TRBJ1-1
abundance: -

CDR3aa: ASSETDNSPLH
v_gene: TRBV2
j_gene: TRBJ1-6
abundance: few

CDR3aa: SASLAGEWETQY
v_gene: TRBV20-1
j_gene: TRBJ2-5
abundance: -

CDR3aa: ASRGTAYLAAF
v_gene: TRBV25-1
j_gene: TRBJ1-1
abundance: many

CDR3aa: SVDLERLGTYEQY
v_gene: TRBV29-1
j_gene: TRBJ2-7
abundance: many

CDR3aa: ASKTSGGSPEAF
v_gene: TRBV19
j_gene: TRBJ1-1
abundance: -